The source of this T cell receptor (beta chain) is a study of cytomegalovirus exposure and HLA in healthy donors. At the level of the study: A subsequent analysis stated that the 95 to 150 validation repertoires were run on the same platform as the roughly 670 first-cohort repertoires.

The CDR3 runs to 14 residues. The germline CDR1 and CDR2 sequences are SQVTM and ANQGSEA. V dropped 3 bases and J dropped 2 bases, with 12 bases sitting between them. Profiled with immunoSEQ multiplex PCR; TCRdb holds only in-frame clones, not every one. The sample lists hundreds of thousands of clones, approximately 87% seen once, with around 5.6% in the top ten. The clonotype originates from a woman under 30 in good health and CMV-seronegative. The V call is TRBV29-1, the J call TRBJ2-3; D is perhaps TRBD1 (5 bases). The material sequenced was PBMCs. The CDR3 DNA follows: TGCAGCGTTGACACAGGTTCCCTCACAGATACGCAGTATTTT. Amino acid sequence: CSVDTGSLTDTQYF.